Each of the 3 T cell receptor beta chains below was sequenced from the same sample in a study of shared clonotypes between healthy human individuals. Repertoires were generated with immunoSEQ multiplex PCR, while TCRdb's copy carries only in-frame clones and drops some. The table has around 2,000,000 clones, roughly 95% seen once. Sequenced sample: naive CD4+ T cells sorted from blood. The subset denotes: CD45RA+ positively selected. All receptors come from a man aged 18 to 29 in good health.

The chain links TRBV9 to TRBJ2-1; 8 bases are shared with TRBD2. CDR1 SGDLS and CDR2 YYNGEE come from the germline V gene. J gave up 13 bases and V 0 bases, and 12 bases lay outside the gene matches. The CDR3 length is 15 residues. DNA of the CDR3: TGTGCCAGCAGCGTAGAGTGGACTAGCCTCGAGGGCCAGTTCTTC. It yields the protein CASSVEWTSLEGQFF.

The chain uses TRBV7-2 and TRBJ1-2; D gene uncertain. The germline V gene has CDR1 SGHTA and CDR2 FQGNSA. V dropped 5 bases and J dropped 2 bases, with 9 bases sitting between them. There are 13 residues in the CDR3. CDR3 sequence: CASSVQMNYGYTF. CDR3 DNA sequence: TGTGCCAGCAGCGTACAGATGAACTATGGCTACACCTTC.

The gene calls are TRBV19 and TRBJ2-1; 10 nucleotides match TRBD2. Unmatched junction bases numbered 9, after V lost 10 bases and J lost 3 bases. The CDR3 is 15 amino acids. Germline CDR1 and CDR2: LNHDA and SQIVND (reference sequence). The CDR3 region has the DNA TGTGCCACCCGTAGTAGCGGGAGGATCTACAATGAGCAGTTCTTC. Its protein is CATRSSGRIYNEQFF.